This TCR beta chain stems from a study of post-analysis software for immune sequencing data (dated by TCRdb to 2013 to 2016). About the full investigation: The recorded disease courses included relapsing-remitting, secondary progressive and progressive-relapsing multiple sclerosis, and some patients had no subtype annotation. The patient repertoires were set against roughly eleven previously published healthy control repertoires from donors whose ages ranged from roughly 6 to 26 years. A subset of samples was prepared in parallel using single-end sample barcoding, then pooled and co-amplified after Illumina adapter ligation. What the study reported, not specific to this receptor: Strong co-clustering of samples prepared in the same batch was shown by direct clustering with F measure, prompting a batch-effect correction. Compared with controls, multiple sclerosis patients had significantly lower normalized Chao1 diversity, a finding suggesting substantial peripheral T-cell clonal expansion. The multiple sclerosis patient group was slightly younger than the control group. Patients showed significantly higher frequencies than controls for a few TRBV segments, among them TRBV5-6, TRBV5-1 and TRBV20-1.

TCR beta repertoires were profiled from peripheral blood of under 15 young patients with multiple sclerosis to demonstrate the VDJtools post-analysis software. The multiple sclerosis patients were children and adolescents ranging in age from roughly 6 to 15 years. Worth noting for this clonotype: Its antigen has not been determined. No base quality information exists; no much larger clone differs at one position.

The CDR3 runs 13 residues from the cysteine to the phenylalanine. Here the CDR3 DNA is all that survives: 39 bases in frame from base 1. At the junction V is shortened by 2 bases and J by 2 bases, with 6 bases in between. The method behind the library was PCR. TCRdb records Illumina HiSeq 2500 as the sequencer. Unique molecular identifiers were incorporated into TCR beta cDNA libraries to reduce PCR and sequencing biases. Per 1 to 10 million input T cells, 500,000 or so cDNA molecules were obtained, such that each molecule approximated one T cell. The same protocol used for the earlier healthy control dataset was applied to prepare and sequence the patient libraries. Within a given batch, samples were prepared together, multiplexed and sequenced on the same HiSeq lane. Turning to the authors' computational methods: MIGEC was used to process the raw barcoded reads, and molecular identifier groups with only a single read were discarded before consensus assembly and CDR3 extraction. VDJtools was used for post-analysis of the clonotype tables, and diversity was normalized by down-sampling every dataset to the size of the smallest sample. To correct batch-related cross-sample contamination, repertoire overlap clustering matched CDR3 amino acid sequences but not nucleotide sequences. The public reads were reprocessed in TCRdb via fastp at Q25 and MiXCR, keeping in-frame beta chains. When rows share a CDR3 protein, they turn into one entry using the most common DNA and genes. The V and J calls here are based on TCRdb, not the publication. The sample records around 440,000 distinct CDR3 sequences, approximately 46% of which are singletons. The ten largest clonotypes hold 12% of the sample.

Sequencing input: blood. This receptor was obtained from a girl aged 10 to 17 with multiple sclerosis. The chain is assembled from TRBV12-3 or TRBV12-4 and TRBJ1-2, with an unclear D gene assignment. The bases are TGTGCCAGCAGTTTACATGACAACTATGGCTACACCTTC. Its protein is CASSLHDNYGYTF.